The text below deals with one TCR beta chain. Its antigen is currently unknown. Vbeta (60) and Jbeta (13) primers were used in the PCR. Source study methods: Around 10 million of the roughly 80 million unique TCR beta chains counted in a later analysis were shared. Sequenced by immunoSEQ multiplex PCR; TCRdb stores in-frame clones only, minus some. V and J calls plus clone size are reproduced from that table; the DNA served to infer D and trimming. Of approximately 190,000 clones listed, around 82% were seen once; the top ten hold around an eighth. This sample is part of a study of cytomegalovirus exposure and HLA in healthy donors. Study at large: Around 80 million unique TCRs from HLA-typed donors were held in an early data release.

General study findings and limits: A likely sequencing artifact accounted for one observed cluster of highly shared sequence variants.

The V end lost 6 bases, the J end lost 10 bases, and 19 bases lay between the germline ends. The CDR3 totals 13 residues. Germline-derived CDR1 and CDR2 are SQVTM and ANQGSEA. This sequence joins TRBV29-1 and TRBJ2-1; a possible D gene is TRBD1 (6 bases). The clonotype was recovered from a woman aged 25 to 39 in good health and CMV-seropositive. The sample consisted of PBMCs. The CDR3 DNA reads TGCAGCGTCAGCGGACAGTCCCTCGAGGAGCAGTTCTTC. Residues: CSVSGQSLEEQFF.